This T cell receptor (beta chain) was identified during a study of cytomegalovirus exposure and HLA in healthy donors. General study results and limits: Exclusion as indistinguishable affected some V segments, including TRBV6-2 and TRBV6-3. Available immune exposure information was restricted to CMV serostatus only. Sequencing probably produced one cluster of sequence variants that were highly shared. The number of N-insertions in an Asian-associated ancestry cluster was reportedly below the roughly 620-donor mean in a later analysis.

The CDR3 contains 15 residues. CDR1 and CDR2 from the germline V gene are LNHDA and SQIVND (reference sequence). V was cut by 5 bases and J by 10 bases, with 20 bases left in between. A multiplex PCR was run with 60 Vbeta primers and 13 Jbeta primers. The data were produced by immunoSEQ multiplex PCR, yet TCRdb's version contains in-frame clones alone and is incomplete. In the table there are some 180,000 clones, about 9% of which are singletons. Notes on this clone: No antigen is known for it.

Sequencing input: PBMCs. This TCR came from a woman in her twenties or thirties in good health and CMV-seropositive. J is TRBJ1-4 and V is TRBV19, with D hard to call. The DNA of the CDR3 is TGTGCCAGTAGTGCGGCTTCGGGAAAAACTAGAAAACTGTTTTTT. It encodes CASSAASGKTRKLFF. The full variable domain, in which reference TRBV19 and TRBJ1-4 provide the parts outside the CDR3, is DGGITQSPKYLFRKEGQNVTLSCEQNLNHDAMYWYRQDPGQGLRLIYYSQIVNDFQKGDIAEGYSVSREKKESFPLTVTSAQKNPTAFYLCASSAASGKTRKLFFGSGTQLSVL.